This record concerns one TCR beta chain sequence. Its antigen remains unidentified. The germline V and J ends were trimmed by 3 bases and 4 bases, with 10 bases remaining between them. This CDR3 has 14 residues. Germline-derived CDR1 and CDR2 are MNHEY and SMNVEV (reference sequence). This table comes from immunoSEQ multiplex PCR, and its TCRdb copy is limited to in-frame clones, with some not included. The sample gives about 200,000 clones, about nine tenths of which show up once; approximately 2% is in the top ten. This entry is derived from a study of cytomegalovirus exposure and HLA in healthy donors. The study's findings and limits: Rare TCR sequences dominated, though some public TCRs recurred in many donors. Using the classifier, cytomegalovirus status was reportedly diagnosed with high specificity and sensitivity.

This chain uses TRBV27 with TRBJ1-5; D gene ambiguous. The sequenced material came from PBMCs. The sequence was obtained from a woman aged 18-35 years in good health and CMV-seropositive. CDR3 in amino acids: CASSLSPVNQPQHF. The CDR3 DNA is TGTGCCAGCAGTTTGAGTCCGGTTAATCAGCCCCAGCATTTT.